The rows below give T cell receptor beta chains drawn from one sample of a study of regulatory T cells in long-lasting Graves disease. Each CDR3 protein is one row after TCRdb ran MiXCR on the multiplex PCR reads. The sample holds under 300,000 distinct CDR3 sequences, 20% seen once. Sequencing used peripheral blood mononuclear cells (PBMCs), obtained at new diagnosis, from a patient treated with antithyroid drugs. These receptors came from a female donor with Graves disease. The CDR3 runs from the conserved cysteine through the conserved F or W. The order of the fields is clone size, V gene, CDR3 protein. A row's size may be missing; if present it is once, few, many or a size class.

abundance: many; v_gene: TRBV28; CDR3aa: CASRTDSNQPQHF
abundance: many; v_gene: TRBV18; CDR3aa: CASSPLVRKTLQETQYF
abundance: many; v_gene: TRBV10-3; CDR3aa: CAISGTGDNTEAFF
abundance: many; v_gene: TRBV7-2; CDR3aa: CASSIDGTRSVGEQYF
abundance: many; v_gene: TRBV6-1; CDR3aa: CASVARGDYNEQFF
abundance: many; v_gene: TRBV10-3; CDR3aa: CAITRAAGNTIYF
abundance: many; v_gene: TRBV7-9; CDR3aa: CASSLGADTYEQYF
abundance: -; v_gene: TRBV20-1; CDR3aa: CSAASGDPSYNEQFF
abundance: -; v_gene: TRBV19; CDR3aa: CASSPGTSDIYGYTF
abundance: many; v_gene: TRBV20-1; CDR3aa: CSARTVAGASSVTQYF
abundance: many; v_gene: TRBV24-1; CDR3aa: CATSDGTGERETQYF
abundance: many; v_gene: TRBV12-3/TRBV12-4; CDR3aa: CASSSGRYGYTF
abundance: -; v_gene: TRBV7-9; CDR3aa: CASRDTAGTSGGVINEQFF
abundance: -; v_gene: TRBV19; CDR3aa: CASAGTVGNTIYF
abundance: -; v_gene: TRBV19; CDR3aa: CASSGRTTMQYF
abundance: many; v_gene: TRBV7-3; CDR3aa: CASSFSTGRVDTQYF
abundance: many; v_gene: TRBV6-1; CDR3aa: CASERWETGELFF
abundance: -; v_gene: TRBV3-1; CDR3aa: CASSRKGGTNEKLFF
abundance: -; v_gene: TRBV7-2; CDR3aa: CASSLVRQARHSGTQYF
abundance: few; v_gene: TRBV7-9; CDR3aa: CASSPPAADTQYF
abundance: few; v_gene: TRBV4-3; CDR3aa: CASSQDPGRGLGGYTF
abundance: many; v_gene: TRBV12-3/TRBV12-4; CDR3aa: CASSLDGINSPLHF
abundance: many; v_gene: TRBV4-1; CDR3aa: CASSQTDRGGNQPQHF
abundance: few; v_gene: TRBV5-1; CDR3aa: CASSLVGLDSYGYTF
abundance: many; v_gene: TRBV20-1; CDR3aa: CSARRTGRETQYF
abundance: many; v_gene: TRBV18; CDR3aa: CASSPPWEIEETQYF
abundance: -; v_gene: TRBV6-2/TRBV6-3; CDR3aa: CATNSAGNTGELFF
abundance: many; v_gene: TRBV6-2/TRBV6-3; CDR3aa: CASRKPDRGRGYTF
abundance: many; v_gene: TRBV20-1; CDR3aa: CSARTSQETQYF
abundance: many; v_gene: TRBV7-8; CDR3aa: CASSPREMAGELFF
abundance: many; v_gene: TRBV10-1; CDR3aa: CASSEAGRMGYEQYF
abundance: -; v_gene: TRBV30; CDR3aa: CAWTGPVGGGQETQYF
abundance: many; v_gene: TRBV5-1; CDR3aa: CASTWEGTDTQYF
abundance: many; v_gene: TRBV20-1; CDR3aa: CSAKPDRGVNQPQHF
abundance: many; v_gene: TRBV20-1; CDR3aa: CSARDLGEEVYEQYF
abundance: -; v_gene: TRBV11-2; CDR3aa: CASSPRARGTYNEQFF
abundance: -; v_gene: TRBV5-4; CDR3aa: CASSLPVDRGRGETQYF
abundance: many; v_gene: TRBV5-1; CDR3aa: CASSLRDREAFF
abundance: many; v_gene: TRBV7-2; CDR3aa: CASRRGQGRYNEQFF
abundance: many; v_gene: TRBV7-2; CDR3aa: CASSLEVVGGEQYF
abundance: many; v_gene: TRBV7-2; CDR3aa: CASSLGPGQEQFF
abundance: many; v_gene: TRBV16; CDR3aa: CASSRQAGANTEAFF
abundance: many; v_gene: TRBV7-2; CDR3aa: CASSLLANYNEQFF
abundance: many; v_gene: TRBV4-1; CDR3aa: CASSHPEDRGGYEQYF
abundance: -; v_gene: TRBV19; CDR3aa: CASSGSTDTQYF
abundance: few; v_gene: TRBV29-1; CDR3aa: CSVGRGGLYNEQFF
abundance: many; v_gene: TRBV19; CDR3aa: CASRDRSTDTQYF
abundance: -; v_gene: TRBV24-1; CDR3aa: CATSDLLAGGEQYF
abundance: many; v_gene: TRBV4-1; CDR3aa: CASSQVRTIPTGELFF
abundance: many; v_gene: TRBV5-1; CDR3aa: CASSPPPLGQENIQYF
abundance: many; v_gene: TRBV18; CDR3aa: CASSPKSSGGPQFF
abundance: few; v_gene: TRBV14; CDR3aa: CASSPLWGSQETQYF
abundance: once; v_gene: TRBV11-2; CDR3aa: CACCRGGGETEYF
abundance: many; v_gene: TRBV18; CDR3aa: CASSPRTLVQGYTF
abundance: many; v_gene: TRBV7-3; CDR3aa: CASSPGTINEQFF
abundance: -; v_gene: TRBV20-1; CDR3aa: CSASGTGVLFF
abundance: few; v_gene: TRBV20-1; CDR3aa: CSAQGFSGRAGWETQYF
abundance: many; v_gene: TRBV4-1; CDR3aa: CASSQEGTGNSPLHF